This section outlines one TCR beta chain sequence together with its context. These data come from a study of shared clonotypes between healthy human individuals. V was shortened by 8 bases and J by 5 bases, with 23 bases between the two germline ends. CDR3 size: 16 residues. CDR1 and CDR2 (germline): SGHDT, YYEEEE. Sequencing used immunoSEQ multiplex PCR; TCRdb keeps in-frame clones, though not all of them. This table has around 2.3 million clones, almost 96% appearing once. The chain carries TRBV5-6 and TRBJ1-5; D ambiguous. This sequence was found in a man aged 18 to 30 in good health. The sequencing input was naive CD4+ T cells sorted from blood. As for subset: CD45RA+ positively selected. CDR3 loop: CARIQKPPCEDQPQHF. CDR3 DNA: TGTGCCAGAATACAGAAACCCCCCTGTGAGGATCAGCCCCAGCATTTT.